This T cell receptor beta chain was profiled in a study of CD8 T cells in ankylosing spondylitis. General study points: Matched synovial fluid from ankylosing spondylitis patients was reported to be enriched for disease-linked clones. It appeared that ankylosing spondylitis blood was characterized by a TCR beta motif of several highly homologous variants. Previous work reported some of these motif variants in the synovial fluid and blood of reactive arthritis.

This clonotype has a count of ten or more. Its antigen is as yet unknown. CDR1 PRHDT and CDR2 FYEKMQ come from the germline V gene (reference sequence). The CDR3 is 18 residues long. V shed 2 bases and J 8 bases; nucleotides not matched to a gene: 17. It was by quantitative 5'-RACE with molecular barcodes that TCR beta libraries were made. TCRdb independently ran MiXCR on the 5' RACE reads; one entry per CDR3 protein. The sample shows some 39,000 distinct CDR3 sequences, over 10% of them seen only once. This chain uses TRBV13 with TRBJ1-4; 7 nucleotides line up with TRBD1. Sample: synovial fluid, either unsorted or a sorted T cell fraction (not recorded which). This TCR derives from a male donor with ankylosing spondylitis. The CDR3 bases are TGTGCCAGCAGCTTATTCTCGGGACAGAATCTTCTGGGGGAAAAACTGTTTTTT. Its protein is CASSLFSGQNLLGEKLFF.